This TCR beta chain emerged from a study of cytomegalovirus exposure and HLA in healthy donors. General observations from the study: An analysis done earlier found most TCR beta V segments productive about 87% or about 30% of the time. Sequencing had likely introduced a cluster of highly shared sequence variants as an artifact. The authors later found HLA-associated TCR beta chains more clonally expanded than equally common others.

PCR employed 60 Vbeta and 13 Jbeta primers. Measured with immunoSEQ multiplex PCR; TCRdb has only the in-frame clones, and not every one. The sample holds roughly 140,000 clones; about three quarters are singletons and the top ten take 1.7%. In regard to this clone: Its target is not known.

Germline values: CDR1 MNHNY, CDR2 SVGAGI (reference sequence). The CDR3 covers 15 residues. The ends were cut back, 2 bases at V and 1 base at J, with 11 bases in the middle. Input material: PBMCs. This sequence was found in a woman in her thirties in good health and CMV-seronegative. The V gene is TRBV6-6, the J gene TRBJ1-2; no clear D gene. The CDR3 protein is CASSYRQALNYGYTF. CDR3 DNA sequence: TGTGCCAGCAGTTACCGGCAGGCTCTTAACTATGGCTACACCTTC.